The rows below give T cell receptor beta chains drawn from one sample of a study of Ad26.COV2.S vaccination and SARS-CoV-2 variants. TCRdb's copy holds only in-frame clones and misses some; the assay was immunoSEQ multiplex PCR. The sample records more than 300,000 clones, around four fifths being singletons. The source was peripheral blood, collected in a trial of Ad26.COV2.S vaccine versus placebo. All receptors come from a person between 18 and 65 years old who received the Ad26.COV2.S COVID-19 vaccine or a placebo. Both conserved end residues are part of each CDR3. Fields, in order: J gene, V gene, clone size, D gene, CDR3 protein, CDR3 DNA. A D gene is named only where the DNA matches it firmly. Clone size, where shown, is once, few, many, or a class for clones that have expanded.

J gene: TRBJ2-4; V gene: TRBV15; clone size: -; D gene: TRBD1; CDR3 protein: CATSRDQGQQYF; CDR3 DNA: TGTGCCACCAGCAGAGATCAGGGACAGCAGTACTTC
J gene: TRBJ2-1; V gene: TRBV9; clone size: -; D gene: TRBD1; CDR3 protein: CASSIDRGAYNEQFF; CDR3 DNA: TGTGCCAGCAGCATCGACAGGGGGGCTTACAATGAGCAGTTCTTC
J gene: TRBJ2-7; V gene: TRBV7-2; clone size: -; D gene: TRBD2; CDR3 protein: CASSLGLAGGGYEQYF; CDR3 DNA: TGTGCCAGCAGCTTAGGGCTAGCGGGGGGAGGCTACGAGCAGTACTTC
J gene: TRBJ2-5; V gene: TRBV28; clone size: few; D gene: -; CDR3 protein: CASSFGVTGIQTQYF; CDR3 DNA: TGTGCCAGCAGTTTTGGAGTAACAGGGATCCAGACCCAGTACTTC
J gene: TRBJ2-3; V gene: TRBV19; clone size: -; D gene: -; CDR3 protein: CASSYRSDTQYF; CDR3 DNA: TGTGCCAGTAGTTACCGCTCAGATACGCAGTATTTT
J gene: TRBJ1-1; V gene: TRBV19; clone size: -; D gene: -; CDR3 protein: CATKYRDLGGTEAFF; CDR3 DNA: TGTGCCACCAAGTACCGGGACCTCGGGGGCACTGAAGCTTTCTTT
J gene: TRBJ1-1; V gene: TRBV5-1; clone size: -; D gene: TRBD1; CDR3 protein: CASSLLTGGRGNTEAFF; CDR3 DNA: TGCGCCAGCAGCTTATTGACAGGGGGACGGGGAAACACTGAAGCTTTCTTT
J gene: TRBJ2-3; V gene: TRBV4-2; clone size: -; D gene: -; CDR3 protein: CASSQDRRAGAPEGTDTQYF; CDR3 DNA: TGTGCCAGCAGCCAAGATCGAAGGGCGGGGGCCCCCGAAGGCACAGATACGCAGTATTTT
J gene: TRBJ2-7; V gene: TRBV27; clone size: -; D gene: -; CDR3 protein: CASRVPLTLEQYF; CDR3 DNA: TGTGCCAGCAGGGTGCCCCTCACCCTCGAGCAGTACTTC
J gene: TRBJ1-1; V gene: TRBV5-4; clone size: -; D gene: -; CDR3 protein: CASTPNGHVGTEAFF; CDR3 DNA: TGTGCCAGCACCCCGAATGGACACGTTGGCACTGAAGCTTTCTTT
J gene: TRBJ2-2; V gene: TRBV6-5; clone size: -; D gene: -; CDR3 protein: CASSQQQAGELFF; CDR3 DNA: TGTGCCAGCAGTCAACAGCAGGCCGGGGAGCTGTTTTTT
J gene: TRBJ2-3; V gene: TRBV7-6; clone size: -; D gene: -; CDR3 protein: CASSGQQGGVTDTQYF; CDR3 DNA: TGTGCCAGCAGCGGACAACAGGGGGGGGTGACAGATACGCAGTATTTT
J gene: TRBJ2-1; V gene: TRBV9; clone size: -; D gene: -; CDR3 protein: CASSVVGTPGYKFF; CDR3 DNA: TGTGCCAGCAGCGTAGTAGGGACCCCCGGTTATAAGTTCTTC
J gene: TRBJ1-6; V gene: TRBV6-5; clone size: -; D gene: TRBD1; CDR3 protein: CASSRQGSGNSPLHF; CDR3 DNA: TGTGCCAGCAGCCGACAGGGGTCGGGTAATTCACCCCTCCACTTT
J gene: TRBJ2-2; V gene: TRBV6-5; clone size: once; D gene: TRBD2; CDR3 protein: CAIGRRGNFGELFF; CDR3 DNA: TGTGCCATCGGGCGGCGGGGGAATTTCGGGGAGCTGTTTTTT
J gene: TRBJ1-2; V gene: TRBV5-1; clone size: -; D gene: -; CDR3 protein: CASSLNVGQASIEGYTF; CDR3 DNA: TGCGCCAGCAGCTTAAATGTCGGGCAGGCGTCTATCGAAGGCTACACCTTC
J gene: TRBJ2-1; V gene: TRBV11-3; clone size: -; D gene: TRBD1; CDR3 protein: CASSLRGGQGHNEQFF; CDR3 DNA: TGTGCCAGCAGCTTAAGGGGTGGACAGGGCCACAATGAGCAGTTCTTC
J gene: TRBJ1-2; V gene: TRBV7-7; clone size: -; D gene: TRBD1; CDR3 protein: CASSYRDRGTGPYGYTF; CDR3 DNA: TGTGCTAGCAGCTACCGGGACAGGGGGACAGGCCCCTATGGCTACACCTTC
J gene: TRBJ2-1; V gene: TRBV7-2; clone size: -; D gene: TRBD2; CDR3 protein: CASSIVAGGSYNEQFF; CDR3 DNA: TGTGCCAGCAGCATCGTAGCGGGGGGTTCCTACAATGAGCAGTTCTTC
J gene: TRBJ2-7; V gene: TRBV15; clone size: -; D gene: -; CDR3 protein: CATSRGTLSIRYEQYF; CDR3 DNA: TGTGCCACCAGCAGAGGGACATTGAGTATCCGCTACGAGCAGTACTTC
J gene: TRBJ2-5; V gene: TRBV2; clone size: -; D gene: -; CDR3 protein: CASRASPQGTQYF; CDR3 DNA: TGTGCCAGCAGAGCGAGCCCCCAGGGGACCCAGTACTTC
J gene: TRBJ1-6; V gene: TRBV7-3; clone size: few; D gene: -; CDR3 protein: CASSSARNSPLHF; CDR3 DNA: TGTGCCAGCAGCTCCGCTCGAAATTCACCCCTCCACTTT
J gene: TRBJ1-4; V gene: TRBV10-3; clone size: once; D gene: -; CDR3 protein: CAISPGGSEKLFF; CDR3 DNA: TGTGCCATCAGTCCCGGAGGGTCTGAAAAACTGTTTTTT
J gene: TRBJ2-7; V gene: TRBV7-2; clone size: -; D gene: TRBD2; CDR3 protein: CASSGGLAGAPYEQYF; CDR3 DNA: TGTGCCAGCAGCGGGGGGCTAGCGGGGGCCCCCTACGAGCAGTACTTC
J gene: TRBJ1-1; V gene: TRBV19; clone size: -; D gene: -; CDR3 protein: CASSLGQFAEAFF; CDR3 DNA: TGTGCCAGTAGTCTAGGACAATTCGCTGAAGCTTTCTTT
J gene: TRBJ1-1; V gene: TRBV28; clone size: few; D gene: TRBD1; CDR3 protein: CASSPGQGWHTEAFF; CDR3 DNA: TGTGCCAGCAGTCCGGGACAGGGGTGGCACACTGAAGCTTTCTTT
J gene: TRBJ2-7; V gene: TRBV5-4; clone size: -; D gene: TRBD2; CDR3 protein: CASSSQRGTYEQYF; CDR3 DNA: TGTGCCAGCAGCTCCCAGCGGGGGACCTACGAGCAGTACTTC
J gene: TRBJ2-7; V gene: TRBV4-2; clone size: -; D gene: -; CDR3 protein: CASSQDLLEQYF; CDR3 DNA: TGTGCCAGCAGCCAAGACCTTCTAGAGCAGTACTTC
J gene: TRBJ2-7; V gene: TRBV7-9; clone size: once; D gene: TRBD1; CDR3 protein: CASGDSSYEQYF; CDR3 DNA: TGTGCCAGTGGGGACAGCTCCTACGAGCAGTACTTC
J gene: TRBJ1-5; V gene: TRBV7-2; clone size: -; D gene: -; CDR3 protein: CASRADSVHSNQPQHF; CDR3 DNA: TGTGCCAGCAGAGCCGACAGCGTCCATAGCAATCAGCCCCAGCATTTT
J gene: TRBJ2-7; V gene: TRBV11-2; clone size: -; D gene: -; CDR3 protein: CASSSRTVYEQYF; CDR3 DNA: TGTGCCAGCAGCTCAAGGACGGTCTACGAGCAGTACTTC
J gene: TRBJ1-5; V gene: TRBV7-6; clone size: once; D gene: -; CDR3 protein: CASSPARGSRSGQPQHF; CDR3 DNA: TGTGCCAGCAGCCCGGCCAGGGGTTCCCGATCGGGCCAGCCCCAGCATTTT
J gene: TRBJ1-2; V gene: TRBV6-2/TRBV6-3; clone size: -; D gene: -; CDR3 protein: CASSPTVMGYTF; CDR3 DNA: TGTGCCAGCAGCCCGACTGTCATGGGCTACACCTTC
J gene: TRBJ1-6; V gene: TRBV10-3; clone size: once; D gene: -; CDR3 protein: CAISETTAGNSPLHF; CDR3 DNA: TGTGCCATCAGTGAGACAACCGCGGGGAATTCACCCCTCCACTTT
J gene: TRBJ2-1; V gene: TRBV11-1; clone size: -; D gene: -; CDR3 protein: CASSSWGEQFF; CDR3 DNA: TGTGCCAGCAGCTCCTGGGGTGAGCAGTTCTTC
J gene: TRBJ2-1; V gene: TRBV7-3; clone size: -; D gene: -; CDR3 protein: CASSPQGHGEQFF; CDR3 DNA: TGTGCCAGCAGTCCACAGGGACATGGGGAGCAGTTCTTC
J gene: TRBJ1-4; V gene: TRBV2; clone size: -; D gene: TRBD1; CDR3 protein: CASIDRAPSPGELFF; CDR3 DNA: TGTGCCAGCATTGACAGGGCACCCTCTCCCGGAGAACTGTTTTTT
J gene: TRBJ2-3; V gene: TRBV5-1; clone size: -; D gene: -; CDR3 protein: CASSFGSSGTDTQYF; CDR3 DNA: TGCGCCAGCAGCTTTGGCAGCTCTGGCACAGATACGCAGTATTTT
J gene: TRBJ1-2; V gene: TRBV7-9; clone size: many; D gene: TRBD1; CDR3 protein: CASSSPGQVDGGYTF; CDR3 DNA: TGTGCCAGCAGCTCACCGGGACAGGTGGACGGGGGCTACACCTTC
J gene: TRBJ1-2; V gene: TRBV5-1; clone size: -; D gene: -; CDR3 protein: CASKFQWDTYGYTF; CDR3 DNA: TGCGCCAGCAAGTTCCAATGGGACACCTACGGCTACACCTTC
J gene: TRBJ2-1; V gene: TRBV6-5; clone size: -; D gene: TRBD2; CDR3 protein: CASSYGLAGFDEQFF; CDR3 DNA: TGTGCCAGCAGTTACGGGCTAGCGGGGTTTGATGAGCAGTTCTTC